A selection of T cell receptor beta chains follows, all from one sample in a study of post-analysis software for immune sequencing data. TCRdb re-analysed the PCR reads in MiXCR, keeping a single row per CDR3 protein. The profile shows roughly 800,000 distinct CDR3 sequences, roughly 29% of them singletons. The specimen sequenced was blood. The receptors originated from a girl aged 5 to 17 with multiple sclerosis. Both conserved end residues are part of each CDR3. Each record gives: V gene, D gene, clone size, J gene, CDR3 DNA, CDR3 protein. The D gene is left open where the match is weak. A row's size may be missing; if present it is once, few, many or a size class.

TRBV29-1	.	.	TRBJ1-5	TGCAGCGCCGGGGACACCAATCAGCCCCAGCATTTT	CSAGDTNQPQHF
TRBV5-1	TRBD2	.	TRBJ2-4	TGCGCCAGCAGCTGGGGACTAGCGGGATGGGATAAGAGGCAGTACTTC	CASSWGLAGWDKRQYF
TRBV7-9	.	.	TRBJ2-2	TGTGCCAGCAGCCCCCCCGCCCGGGGGAACACCGGGGAGCTGTTTTTT	CASSPPARGNTGELFF
TRBV20-1	.	few	TRBJ1-6	TGCAGTGCTAGGCAGGTTAATTCACCCCTCCACTTT	CSARQVNSPLHF
TRBV7-2	.	.	TRBJ1-6	TGTGCCAGCAGCTTAGGCAGGACGAATTCACCCCTCCACTTT	CASSLGRTNSPLHF
TRBV29-1	TRBD2	.	TRBJ2-7	TGCAGCGGTTTAGAGCGGGAGGGGTACGAGCAGTACTTC	CSGLEREGYEQYF
TRBV15	.	few	TRBJ2-1	TGTGCCACCAGCAGAGACCTCGGTGGGGAGAGGCGCTATGAGCAGTTCTTC	CATSRDLGGERRYEQFF
TRBV20-1	.	few	TRBJ2-7	TGCAGTGCTCAAAGACTAGACAGCTACGAGCAGTACTTC	CSAQRLDSYEQYF
TRBV10-3	TRBD1	.	TRBJ1-2	TGTGCCATCACCCCGGACAGGGGCTACGGCTACACCTTC	CAITPDRGYGYTF
TRBV7-8	.	.	TRBJ2-5	TGTGCCAGCAGCCTCATGCCCGGGGGACAGACCCAGTACTTC	CASSLMPGGQTQYF
TRBV9	TRBD2	few	TRBJ2-1	TGTGCCAGCACCCGAGCGGGAGATGGTAATGAGCAGTTCTTC	CASTRAGDGNEQFF
TRBV7-2	.	few	TRBJ2-3	TGTGCCAGCAGCTTAGGCAGCAGGGTAGATACGCAGTATTTT	CASSLGSRVDTQYF
TRBV28	TRBD1	.	TRBJ2-5	TGTGCCAGTTGGGACAGGGGACGAGAGACCCAGTACTTC	CASWDRGRETQYF
TRBV18	TRBD2	few	TRBJ2-5	TGTGCCAGCTCAGCACTAGCGGGAGGAGGTGAGACCCAGTACTTC	CASSALAGGGETQYF
TRBV20-1	.	few	TRBJ1-6	TGCAGTGCTAGCGACACCAGCTCCTATAATTCACCCCTCCACTTT	CSASDTSSYNSPLHF
TRBV7-9	TRBD2	few	TRBJ2-1	TGTGCCAGCAGCTTATACTTAGCGGGGGTCGACAATGAGCAGTTCTTC	CASSLYLAGVDNEQFF
TRBV7-9	TRBD1	many	TRBJ2-5	TGTGCCAGCAGCCCGCAGACAGGGGAGCGTGAGACCCAGTACTTC	CASSPQTGERETQYF
TRBV7-9	.	.	TRBJ1-5	TGTGCCAGCAGCTTAGTGTTGGGGAGGGCGGATCAGCCCCAGCATTTT	CASSLVLGRADQPQHF